The 30 T cell receptor beta chains listed next were all sequenced from one sample in a study of blood T cell repertoires in COVID-19. Produced via immunoSEQ multiplex PCR; TCRdb's table is partial and in-frame only. The data contain about 320,000 clones, about 82% of them singletons. Specimen: peripheral blood. Receptor source: a woman in her forties or fifties with acute or convalescent COVID-19.

The chain recombines TRBV7-8 with TRBJ2-5, with 9 bases fitting TRBD2. The germline gives CDR1 SGHVS, CDR2 FQNEAQ. J was trimmed by 3 bases and V by 4 bases; bases with no gene match: 9. The CDR3 is 16 amino acids. The DNA for the CDR3 is TGTGCCAGCAGCTCTACTGCTAGACTAGCGGAAGAGACCCAGTACTTC. Its translation: CASSSTARLAEETQYF.

V usage is TRBV7-2 and J usage is TRBJ1-5; D gene unclear. The V gene's germline CDR1 is SGHTA and CDR2 FQGNSA. The CDR3 totals 16 residues. Deletions cut 1 base from V and 0 bases from J, with 10 bases between. CDR3 bases: TGTGCCAGCAGCTTAGATCGGGGTTATAGCAATCAGCCCCAGCATTTT. Translation: CASSLDRGYSNQPQHF. Supplemented by reference TRBV7-2 and TRBJ1-5, the full variable domain reads GAGVSQSPSNKVTEKGKDVELRCDPISGHTALYWYRQSLGQGLEFLIYFQGNSAPDKSGLPSDRFSAERTGGSVSTLTIQRTQQEDSAVYLCASSLDRGYSNQPQHFGDGTRLSIL.

As concerns this clone: The identical CDR3 is also encoded by other nucleotide sequences in the sample. The chain joins TRBV5-1 to TRBJ2-1; TRBD2 matches 10 bases. Germline V gene sequence: CDR1 SGHRS, CDR2 YFSETQ. The CDR3 has 16 residues. V trimming: 4 bases; J trimming: 0 bases; junction bases outside the gene matches: 4. This chain's CDR3 is CASSLSGGPSYNEQFF. For the CDR3, the DNA is TGCGCCAGCAGCCTTAGCGGGGGGCCCTCCTACAATGAGCAGTTCTTC. Filled out from reference TRBV5-1 and TRBJ2-1, the complete variable domain reads KAGVTQTPRYLIKTRGQQVTLSCSPISGHRSVSWYQQTPGQGLQFLFEYFSETQRNKGNFPGRFSGRQFSNSRSEMNVSTLELGDSALYLCASSLSGGPSYNEQFFGPGTRLTVL.

This rearrangement joins TRBV10-3 to TRBJ2-7; unclear D gene. The V gene's germline CDR1 is ENHRY and CDR2 SYGVKD. The CDR3 has 14 residues. With 2 bases removed from V and 4 bases from J, the gap between germline ends came to 12 bases. The CDR3 DNA reads TGTGCCATCAGTGAGGTAGGTTCGAGGTACGAGCAGTACTTC. Translating it yields CAISEVGSRYEQYF.

This rearrangement joins TRBV7-2 to TRBJ2-7, with 10 bases fitting TRBD2. Per the germline V gene, CDR1 is SGHTA and CDR2 is FQGNSA. V lost 2 bases and J lost 4; bases outside the gene matches: 5. The CDR3 extends over 15 amino acids. The CDR3: CASSLSSGRGYEQYF. The CDR3 coding sequence is TGTGCCAGCAGCTTATCTAGCGGGAGAGGATACGAGCAGTACTTC.

J is TRBJ1-6 and V is TRBV14; the match to TRBD1 covers 7 bases. J was trimmed by 0 bases and V by 1 base; bases with no gene match: 3. Germline-derived CDR1 and CDR2 are SGHDN and FVKESK. This CDR3 comprises 17 residues. CDR3 sequence (DNA): TGTGCCAGCAGCCAAGCCCGGGACAGCTCCTATAATTCACCCCTCCACTTT. This codes for CASSQARDSSYNSPLHF.

The V call is TRBV28, the J call TRBJ2-7; tentatively, D is TRBD2 (6 bases). Trimming pared 6 bases from V and 3 bases from J, leaving 15 bases between. Per germline, CDR1 MDHEN and CDR2 SYDVKM. The CDR3 has 14 amino acids. This CDR3 reads CASRLRDSNYEQYF. CDR3 DNA: TGTGCCAGCAGGCTCCGGGACTCCAACTACGAGCAGTACTTC.

The genes are TRBV5-5 and TRBJ2-7; 7 bases match TRBD2. The CDR3 has 14 residues. Per germline, CDR1 SGHKS and CDR2 YYEKEE (reference sequence). The V segment lost 0 bases and the J segment 4 bases; nucleotides outside the gene matches: 4. The CDR3 DNA reads as TGTGCCAGCAGCTTGGCAAGGGGAGGGTACGAGCAGTACTTC. Protein sequence: CASSLARGGYEQYF.

The chain employs TRBV20-1 and TRBJ1-4; no clear D. CDR1 is DFQATT, CDR2 SNEGSKA, per germline (reference sequence). Between the trimmed V and J ends, which lost 5 bases and 6 bases, there was a span of 7 bases. This CDR3 comprises 11 residues. DNA for the CDR3: TGCAGTGCTTTCGGGTATGAAAAACTGTTTTTT. Amino acids: CSAFGYEKLFF.

This clone was seen more than once but under ten times. The rearrangement uses TRBV18 and TRBJ2-3; D is unresolved. The V gene's germline CDR1 is KGHSH and CDR2 LQKENI. V was clipped by 0 bases and J by 0 bases, with 10 bases between them. CDR3 length: 16 amino acids. The CDR3 is CASSPPTGPSTDTQYF. As DNA, the CDR3 is TGTGCCAGCTCACCACCTACGGGTCCTAGCACAGATACGCAGTATTTT.

The V gene is TRBV5-5, the J gene TRBJ1-1; 9 positions agree with TRBD1. J gave up 7 bases and V 4 bases, and 8 bases lay outside the gene matches. Germline V gene sequence: CDR1 SGHKS, CDR2 YYEKEE (reference sequence). The CDR3 consists of 14 residues. Here the CDR3 DNA reads TGTGCCAGCAGCAGACCGGACAGGGGAAATGAAGCTTTCTTT. Amino acids: CASSRPDRGNEAFF.

The chain links TRBV2 to TRBJ1-1; unclear D gene. This CDR3 comprises 13 residues. Germline loops: CDR1 SNHLY, CDR2 FYNNEI. Trimming took off 6 bases at V and 0 bases at J, with 8 bases between the two ends. CDR3 in DNA: TGTGCCAGCAGGGTTCGGGTGAACACTGAAGCTTTCTTT. Its translation: CASRVRVNTEAFF.

This clone was counted once. The J gene is TRBJ2-1, the V gene TRBV27; tentative D call: TRBD1 (6 bases). The V end lost 3 bases, the J end lost 8 bases, and 14 bases lay between the germline ends. Germline CDR1 reads MNHEY; CDR2 reads SMNVEV (reference sequence). The CDR3 loop spans 14 amino acids. The CDR3 DNA reads as TGTGCCAGCAGTTTGGGGACAATGGGCGATGAGCAGTTCTTC. Translated: CASSLGTMGDEQFF.

The rearrangement joins TRBV12-3 or TRBV12-4 to TRBJ1-1; 7 bases agree with TRBD1. The V segment lost 6 bases and the J segment 8 bases; nucleotides outside the gene matches: 9. The CDR3 runs 13 residues. The chain's CDR3 is CASRLGQMLEAFF. CDR3 DNA sequence: TGTGCCAGCAGGCTGGGACAGATGCTGGAAGCTTTCTTT.

The chain uses TRBV27 and TRBJ2-5; 9 bases align to TRBD2. The CDR3 runs to 16 residues. The V and J ends lost 6 bases and 3 bases, in that order; junction bases with no gene match: 11. Germline assignment: CDR1 MNHEY and CDR2 SMNVEV (reference sequence). The CDR3 nucleotides read TGTGCCAGCAGCTCCCTAGCGGGATGGCCCAAAGAGACCCAGTACTTC. Its translation is CASSSLAGWPKETQYF.

The chain combines TRBV19 with TRBJ2-5; weak D call: TRBD2 (6 bases). CDR1 and CDR2 from the germline V gene are LNHDA and SQIVND (reference sequence). Trimming took off 1 base at V and 2 bases at J, with 11 bases between the two ends. The CDR3 loop spans 15 amino acids. The CDR3 coding sequence is TGTGCCAGTAGTATAGTTGCTAGCGAGCAAGAGACCCAGTACTTC. Translation gives CASSIVASEQETQYF.

This clone was seen only once. The CDR3 nucleotides read TGCAGCGTGAGTGGGGGGGGGCCACAGCCCCAGCATTTT. The encoded protein is CSVSGGGPQPQHF. The V call is TRBV29-1, the J call TRBJ1-5, with D perhaps TRBD1 (6 bases). Trimming cost V 6 bases and J 7 bases, with 16 bases left between them. CDR3 length: 13 residues. The V gene's germline CDR1 is SQVTM and CDR2 ANQGSEA.

V usage is TRBV2 and J usage is TRBJ2-3; 10 bases match TRBD1. The germline CDR1 and CDR2 sequences are SNHLY and FYNNEI. The CDR3 is made up of 14 amino acids. V trimming: 6 bases; J trimming: 6 bases; junction bases outside the gene matches: 6. The CDR3 sequence is CASRRRQGADTQYF. The CDR3 nucleotides read TGTGCCAGCAGACGCAGACAGGGGGCTGATACGCAGTATTTT.

The chain recombines TRBV30 with TRBJ2-5; tentative D call: TRBD1 (6 bases). The CDR3 sequence is 12 residues long. Germline values: CDR1 GTSNPN, CDR2 SVGIG (reference sequence). Trimming cost V 4 bases and J 5 bases, with 11 bases left between them. The DNA of the CDR3 is TGTGCCTGGACCCCCCAGGGGGAGACCCAGTACTTC. Translated: CAWTPQGETQYF.

The table lists this clone with a few counts. The rearrangement links TRBV7-9 to TRBJ1-5, with 9 positions matching TRBD1. The CDR3 sequence is 15 residues long. Per germline, CDR1 SEHNR and CDR2 FQNEAQ (reference sequence). V dropped 0 bases and J dropped 5; count of bases not matched to a gene: 2. CDR3 amino acids: CASSLATGGHQPQHF. DNA for the CDR3: TGTGCCAGCAGCTTAGCGACAGGGGGACATCAGCCCCAGCATTTT.

The rearrangement links TRBV30 to TRBJ2-7; 10 nucleotides align to TRBD1. Trimming cost V 0 bases and J 5 bases; bases outside gene matches: 4. CDR1 and CDR2 (germline): GTSNPN, SVGIG (reference sequence). This CDR3 has 14 residues. The CDR3 region is CAWSVGGTGDEQYF. CDR3 nucleotides: TGTGCCTGGAGTGTCGGTGGGACAGGGGACGAGCAGTACTTC.

The genes are TRBV30 and TRBJ2-3, with a weak D call TRBD1 (6 bases). V lost 1 base and J 6 bases, leaving 11 bases between the germline ends. This CDR3 is built from 13 residues. Germline V gene data show CDR1 as GTSNPN and CDR2 as SVGIG (reference sequence). The CDR3 spells CAWSDTGMDTQYF. The CDR3 coding sequence is TGTGCCTGGAGTGACACAGGGATGGATACGCAGTATTTT.

The rearrangement joins TRBV29-1 to TRBJ2-7, with TRBD2 identical over 10 bases. V shed 7 bases and J 6 bases; nucleotides not matched to a gene: 18. CDR3 length: 16 residues. Germline values: CDR1 SQVTM, CDR2 ANQGSEA. Here the CDR3 DNA reads TGCAGCGCAAGTCCACATACTAGCGGGACCCCCCTCGAGCAGTACTTC. Protein: CSASPHTSGTPLEQYF.

The chain has TRBV7-7 and TRBJ2-7; possibly TRBD1 for D (6 bases). V was trimmed by 5 bases and J by 9 bases, leaving 17 bases between them. This CDR3 comprises 13 residues. The germline gives CDR1 SSHAT, CDR2 FNYEAQ (reference sequence). CDR3 coding DNA: TGTGCCAGCAGCGCCCAAACAGGGATGGGGCAGTACTTC. Residues: CASSAQTGMGQYF.

This chain uses TRBV20-1 with TRBJ1-1; D is uncertain. Germline assignment: CDR1 DFQATT and CDR2 SNEGSKA (reference sequence). V was pared by 5 bases and J by 1 base, with 5 bases between. The CDR3 has 11 amino acids. The CDR3 DNA is TGCAGTGCTTATTGGAACACTGAAGCTTTCTTT. Translating gives CSAYWNTEAFF.

CDR3 region: CASSFGHPNTEAFF. The CDR3 nucleotides are TGTGCCAGCAGCTTCGGACATCCTAACACTGAAGCTTTCTTT. The chain combines TRBV7-8 with TRBJ1-1; D perhaps matches TRBD1 (5 bases). Germline V CDR1 and CDR2: SGHVS, FQNEAQ. The CDR3 runs 14 residues. V lost 3 bases to trimming and J lost 2 bases, with 10 bases between them.

The chain is built from TRBV18 and TRBJ1-5; TRBD1 matches 9 bases. There are 15 residues in the CDR3. The germline V gene encodes CDR1 KGHSH and CDR2 LQKENI. With V trimmed by 4 bases and J by 7 bases, 8 bases remained unmatched. Here the CDR3 DNA reads TGTGCCAGCTCACAAGGACAGGGGCCGGGCCAGCCCCAGCATTTT. Its translation: CASSQGQGPGQPQHF.

The chain recombines TRBV6-1 with TRBJ2-5, with D hard to call. This CDR3 has 14 amino acids. Germline V lookup: CDR1 MNHNS, CDR2 SASEGT. The V end lost 3 bases, the J end lost 2 bases, and 10 bases lay between the germline ends. CDR3 DNA: TGTGCCAGCAGTGACGGCGGTGCTCAAGAGACCCAGTACTTC. Its translation is CASSDGGAQETQYF.

The gene calls are TRBV2 and TRBJ2-7; D is perhaps TRBD1 (6 bases). This CDR3 spans 16 amino acids. The V gene's germline CDR1 is SNHLY and CDR2 FYNNEI. V lost 0 bases and J lost 7, with 19 bases in between. The CDR3 sequence: CASSEALPQGFVEQYF. CDR3 sequence (DNA): TGTGCCAGCAGTGAAGCGCTTCCCCAGGGGTTTGTGGAGCAGTACTTC.

Concerning this clone itself: The sample contains more than one DNA sequence encoding this CDR3. The gene calls are TRBV11-3 and TRBJ2-1; tentatively, D is TRBD2 (6 bases). Germline CDR1 reads SGHNT; CDR2 reads YENEEA. The CDR3 length is 15 residues. Trimming shortened V by 5 bases and J by 0 bases, and 11 bases separated the two germline ends. The CDR3 nucleotides are TGTGCCAGCAGCCCGCGGCGGGGCTCCTACAATGAGCAGTTCTTC. Its translation is CASSPRRGSYNEQFF.